This passage covers 17 T cell receptor beta chains from one sample sequenced in a study of blood T cell repertoires in COVID-19. Profiling relied on immunoSEQ multiplex PCR, and the TCRdb table lists in-frame clones only, not all of them. The sample includes roughly 260,000 clones, roughly 90% of them seen just once. Sequenced: peripheral blood. These TCRs come from a man aged 55 to 70 who had recovered from COVID-19.

This clone appeared a few times. CDR3 bases: TGTGCCAGTAGTCCCTACCCCAACAATGAGCAGTTCTTC. Translated: CASSPYPNNEQFF. The rearrangement links TRBV19 to TRBJ2-1; D is unresolved. Trimming took off 5 bases at V and 5 bases at J, with 10 bases between the two ends. Germline loops: CDR1 LNHDA, CDR2 SQIVND (reference sequence). The CDR3 length is 13 residues.

V and J are TRBV3-1 (or the pseudogene TRBV3-2) and TRBJ1-1, with D uncertain. V lost 0 bases and J 0 bases, leaving 14 bases between the germline ends. Germline V lookup: CDR1 LGHDT, CDR2 YNNKEL (reference sequence). The CDR3 is made up of 17 amino acids. DNA of the CDR3: TGTGCCAGCAGCCAAGATTTCGGTAATCTCATGAACACTGAAGCTTTCTTT. This sequence encodes CASSQDFGNLMNTEAFF.

Written as DNA, the CDR3 is TGTGCCACCACAGGGACCTCCTACAATGAGCAGTTCTTC. Translated, it gives CATTGTSYNEQFF. The chain joins TRBV12-3 or TRBV12-4 to TRBJ2-1; D is possibly TRBD1 (6 bases). The V end was cut by 10 bases, the J end by 0 bases, with 10 bases between. There are 13 residues in the CDR3.

V usage is TRBV5-1 and J usage is TRBJ2-5, with a possible D match to TRBD1 (6 bases). V gave up 4 bases and J gave up 5 bases, with 18 bases separating them. Germline loops: CDR1 SGHRS, CDR2 YFSETQ. The CDR3 length is 15 residues. The CDR3 protein is CASSPTGHSAETQYF. As DNA, the CDR3 is TGCGCCAGCAGCCCCACGGGACACTCGGCGGAGACCCAGTACTTC.

The chain links TRBV3-1 (or the pseudogene TRBV3-2) to TRBJ2-3; TRBD2 is a possible D gene (6 bases). This CDR3 region has 14 residues. In germline, CDR1 is LGHDT, CDR2 YNNKEL (reference sequence). Trimming stripped 0 bases from V and 10 bases from J, with 14 bases between. In nucleotides, the CDR3 is TGTGCCAGCAGCCAAGATCCGAGAACGGGGGCGCAGTATTTT. Its translation is CASSQDPRTGAQYF.

The J gene is TRBJ1-4, the V gene TRBV11-2; no clear D. In germline, CDR1 is SGHAT, CDR2 FQNNGV. This CDR3 has 11 residues. The CDR3 region is CGGSTNEKLFF. Here the CDR3 DNA reads TGTGGAGGGTCGACTAATGAAAAACTGTTTTTT.

The chain combines TRBV15 with TRBJ1-4; 8 bases agree with TRBD1. The CDR3 consists of 13 residues. CDR1 and CDR2 (germline): LNHNV, YYDKDF (reference sequence). J lost 5 bases, V lost 5 bases, and 1 base had no gene match. The CDR3 is CATSWTGNEKLFF. The CDR3 DNA follows: TGTGCCACCAGCTGGACAGGGAATGAAAAACTGTTTTTT.

This clone occurred once. This sequence joins TRBV7-6 and TRBJ2-7; 8 nucleotides agree with TRBD2. Germline CDR1 and CDR2: SGHVS and FNYEAQ. The CDR3 is 16 amino acids. The V gene end was trimmed by 1 base and the J gene end by 0 bases; junction bases not matched to a gene: 5. The CDR3 DNA follows: TGTGCCAGCAGCTTAGGGGCTAGCGGGCTCTCCTACGAGCAGTACTTC. Translating gives CASSLGASGLSYEQYF.

This clone came up once. The chain carries TRBV6-2 or TRBV6-3 and TRBJ1-1; 10 bases are shared with TRBD1. CDR3 length: 15 residues. J was trimmed by 0 bases and V by 5 bases; bases with no gene match: 3. Germline CDR1 reads MNHEY; CDR2 reads SVGEGT. The CDR3 region is CASSRTGGMNTEAFF. CDR3 in DNA: TGTGCCAGCAGTCGGACAGGGGGAATGAACACTGAAGCTTTCTTT.

V is TRBV7-6 and J is TRBJ1-3; weak D call: TRBD1 (6 bases). CDR1 SGHVS and CDR2 FNYEAQ come from the germline V gene. CDR3 length: 16 amino acids. Trimming took 0 bases from V and 3 from J, leaving 12 bases between them. DNA for the CDR3: TGTGCCAGCAGCTTAGCCCTAAGACAGGATGGAAACACCATATATTTT. Translation gives CASSLALRQDGNTIYF. Together with reference TRBV7-6 and TRBJ1-3, the CDR3 gives the full variable domain: GAGVSQSPRYKVTKRGQDVALRCDPISGHVSLYWYRQALGQGPEFLTYFNYEAQQDKSGLPNDRFSAERPEGSISTLTIQRTEQRDSAMYRCASSLALRQDGNTIYFGEGSWLTVV.

A note on this clone: The CDR3 does not close with the conserved phenylalanine or tryptophan, likely indicating a read error. No DNA is shown, since the ends of the CDR3 on it are uncertain; the CDR3 is the one TCRdb lists. This chain connects TRBV24-1 to TRBJ1-2; the table's D call of TRBD1 was not tested on the DNA. Inclusive of both ends, the CDR3 amounts to 11 amino acids. Per the germline V gene, CDR1 is KGHDR and CDR2 is SFDVKD. The CDR3 sequence is CATSESCRDRE.

The chain couples TRBV3-1 (or the pseudogene TRBV3-2) to TRBJ1-2, with D perhaps matching TRBD1 (6 bases). The germline V and J ends were trimmed by 0 bases and 7 bases, with 21 bases remaining between them. The CDR3 covers 17 residues. Germline V gene lookup returns CDR1 LGHDT and CDR2 YNNKEL (reference sequence). The CDR3 nucleotides read TGTGCCAGCAGCCAAGATAATGGGGGGGGCTTCACTCTTGGCTACACCTTC. As protein: CASSQDNGGGFTLGYTF.

The chain carries TRBV11-2 and TRBJ1-6; unclear D gene. The germline V and J ends were trimmed by 2 bases and 9 bases, with 17 bases remaining between them. The CDR3 covers 16 residues. CDR1 is SGHAT, CDR2 FQNNGV, per germline. CDR3 nucleotides: TGTGCCAGCAGCTTAAAGCTGAGCGACCCTAGTTCACCCCTCCACTTT. Protein product: CASSLKLSDPSSPLHF.

The chain uses TRBV10-3 and TRBJ2-5, with D possibly matching TRBD2 (7 bases). The CDR3 loop spans 16 amino acids. From germline, CDR1 is ENHRY and CDR2 SYGVKD. V was clipped by 2 bases and J by 0 bases, with 13 bases between them. CDR3: CAISEEGGPNQETQYF. The CDR3 coding sequence is TGTGCCATCAGTGAGGAGGGGGGGCCGAACCAAGAGACCCAGTACTTC.

The chain carries TRBV12-3 or TRBV12-4 and TRBJ1-5; D remains unclear. The ends were cut back, 6 bases at V and 2 bases at J, with 8 bases in the middle. This CDR3 comprises 13 residues. CDR3 residues: CASSPTGNQPQHF. Written as DNA, the CDR3 is TGTGCCAGCAGCCCAACGGGCAATCAGCCCCAGCATTTT.

The J gene is TRBJ2-2, the V gene TRBV18, with D possibly TRBD2 on 5 matching bases. Germline-derived CDR1 and CDR2 are KGHSH and LQKENI. The CDR3 consists of 16 residues. The germline V and J ends were trimmed by 2 bases and 0 bases, with 10 bases remaining between them. CDR3 bases: TGTGCCAGCTCACCAGACTACCCCTCGAACACCGGGGAGCTGTTTTTT. Translating it yields CASSPDYPSNTGELFF.

This chain connects TRBV18 to TRBJ1-1; no firm D call. Germline values: CDR1 KGHSH, CDR2 LQKENI. Trimming removed 4 bases from V and 2 bases from J, with 11 bases in between. The CDR3 length is 14 residues. DNA of the CDR3: TGTGCCAGCTCACGACTCGACGGCAACACTGAAGCTTTCTTT. Encoded protein: CASSRLDGNTEAFF.